This T cell receptor beta chain was obtained from a study of blood T cell repertoires in COVID-19. About the research overall: The United States, Italy and Spain supplied acute and convalescent COVID-19 samples.

The CDR3 totals 13 residues. Germline values: CDR1 MNHNS, CDR2 SASEGT. Between the trimmed V and J ends, which lost 0 bases and 3 bases, there was a span of 5 bases. The protocol was immunoSEQ multiplex PCR, while the TCRdb copy is restricted to in-frame clones and leaves out a portion. The sample shows roughly 410,000 clones, around 92% of them seen only once. This chain joins TRBV6-1 and TRBJ1-1; D is unresolved. The receptor was isolated from a man aged 40-49 years with acute or convalescent COVID-19. Sequences were obtained from peripheral blood. CDR3 sequence reads: CASSEASYTEAFF. The CDR3 nucleotides are TGTGCCAGCAGTGAAGCGTCCTACACTGAAGCTTTCTTT.